Described below is a single T cell receptor (beta chain) sequence and its context. In its sample, this clonotype was seen a few times. Its antigen has not been determined. No clone much larger than this one lies a single base away; base qualities are absent. The germline V and J ends show losses of 3 bases and 4 bases respectively, and no gene match explains 8 bases of the junction. There are 15 amino acids in the CDR3, from cysteine to phenylalanine inclusive. Only the CDR3 part of the read is kept: 45 bases, read in frame from the first base. Via the germline V gene, CDR1 is SGHRS and CDR2 YFSETQ. Systemically healthy Caucasian individuals from Russia, some 36 in total and aged about 6 to 95 years, were included as donors. Roughly 9 milliliters of peripheral blood were drawn from each donor into EDTA-treated Vacutainer tubes. PBMCs were isolated by Ficoll-Paque density-gradient centrifugation, with at least 7 million obtained per sample. Trizol reagent was used to extract total RNA from the PBMCs, yielding at least 6 micrograms per sample. For every donor, an aliquot of PBMCs went through flow cytometry to measure the percentages of naive CD45RAhigh/CD27high T cells.

This record comes from a study of blood T cells in healthy people across ages (dated by TCRdb to between 2015 and 2017). Notes on the research overall: In model experiments, template switching captured roughly one uniquely barcoded TCR beta cDNA molecule for every two T cells. Age-related changes in TCR beta repertoire diversity were measured in the study by deep sequencing normalized with unique cDNA molecular identifiers. Four age groups were formed from the donors: young (average approximately 17 years), middle-aged (roughly 38), aged (roughly 56) and long-lived (around 80). Donors of different ages were randomly distributed across sequencing lanes to avoid experimental bias. Using the same blood draw, the study looked at two additional independent replicas of 1 million unique cDNA reads for two donors, one aged 18 to 30 and the other aged 80 or older.

What the study reported, not specific to this receptor: The percentage of naive T cells measured by flow cytometry correlated strongly with observed TCR beta diversity. Estimates of total diversity based on one million sequenced T cells were considered lower bounds and underestimates. Donor CMV infection status was unknown, potentially confounding age-related changes in expanded clonotypes. Compared with the aged group, the long-lived group had more naive CD4+ T cells, fewer expanded clones and increased TCR diversity, suggesting age selection. As age increased, observed TCR beta diversity per million T cells dropped in a roughly linear way, and a significant reduction was already evident by age approximately 40. Bulk unsorted PBMC profiling prevented conclusive comparison of naive and antigen-experienced compartments.

The library was produced with 5' RACE. Sequencing took place on an Illumina HiSeq 2500. A second about 7 to 11 cycle PCR used a sample-barcoded 5' primer and a J-beta primer mix. A unique molecular identifier was introduced onto each TCR beta cDNA molecule by a template-switch 5' adaptor carrying 12 random nucleotides. Each sample yielded at least 2.5 million CDR3-containing paired-end reads. All of the RNA was converted into first-strand cDNA using the Mint cDNA synthesis kit, with a TRBC-specific oligonucleotide serving as the primer. After uracil-DNA glycosylase treatment, a first 18-cycle PCR used universal primers M1SS and BC2_uni_R on all cDNA. In the paper's pipeline: Each sample was normalized by randomly selecting 1 million high-quality reads, each carrying a distinct molecular identifier. Reads with shared molecular identifiers were discarded instead of being binned into consensus sequences. MiTCR, run with a Q25 quality threshold and the strictest error-elimination algorithm, handled CDR3 identification, clonotype clustering and error correction. A nonparametric unseen species model with Euler transformation was used to estimate lower-bound total TCR beta diversity. TCRdb handled the public reads itself, with Q25 trimming in fastp and clone calling in MiXCR, and kept productive beta chains. Every entry covers one CDR3 protein and lists the most common genes and DNA from its rows. TCRdb assigned the V and J calls; the authors' analysis was not used. For this sample the table gives some 1.4 million distinct CDR3 sequences, of which roughly 45% were detected only once. Roughly 7.9% of the sample comes from the top ten.

The sequence was collected from a woman aged 18-29 years in good health. Material: blood. The sequence is built from TRBV5-1 and TRBJ2-3; TRBD1 agrees with 7 junctional bases. The DNA sequence follows: TGCGCCAGCAGCTATTCCGACAGGGAACCAGATACGCAGTATTTT. Its protein reads: CASSYSDREPDTQYF.